Shown below are 14 T cell receptor beta chains from a single sample sequenced in a study of T-cell memory formation after mild COVID-19. TCRdb reanalysed the 5' RACE reads using MiXCR and keeps one entry per CDR3 protein. The table records approximately 500,000 distinct CDR3 sequences, roughly 25% of them present only once. The material sequenced was PBMCs or a T cell subset sorted from them (not recorded which). The receptors stem from an adult woman who had mild COVID-19 (a few samples of this study predate the infection). Cell type and time point are not known.

The rearrangement links TRBV2 to TRBJ2-2; D gene uncertain. Germline loops: CDR1 SNHLY, CDR2 FYNNEI. The CDR3 loop spans 18 amino acids. V was clipped by 0 bases and J by 2 bases, with 16 bases between them. CDR3 DNA sequence: TGTGCCAGCAGTGAAGCCTGGCCGCCAGGATCAAACACCGGGGAGCTGTTTTTT. It specifies CASSEAWPPGSNTGELFF.

The V and J genes are TRBV7-2 and TRBJ2-5; 8 bases are shared with TRBD2. V was pared by 3 bases and J by 2 bases, with 8 bases of the junction left unmatched. CDR1 and CDR2 (germline): SGHTA, FQGNSA. The CDR3 spans 16 residues. In DNA, the CDR3 is TGTGCCAGCAGCTTCGGGACTGCGGGGGGACAAGAGACCCAGTACTTC. Its protein product is CASSFGTAGGQETQYF.

With regard to this clonotype: The junction and the germline gene differ at one end; a read error may be behind it. The chain combines TRBV3-1 with TRBJ1-1; D unresolved. The CDR3 is made up of 12 amino acids. Germline CDR1 is LGHDT and CDR2 is YNNKEL (reference sequence). CDR3 DNA sequence: TGTGCCAACAGCCGTGGGAACACTGAAGCTTTCTTT. Protein: CANSRGNTEAFF.

The rearrangement joins TRBV2 to TRBJ2-7; tentative D call: TRBD1 (6 bases). V gave up 4 bases and J gave up 7 bases, with 11 bases separating them. This CDR3 comprises 12 residues. Germline loops: CDR1 SNHLY, CDR2 FYNNEI. DNA for the CDR3: TGTGCCAGCAGTGCCCACAGGGAAGAGCAGTACTTC. Translation: CASSAHREEQYF.

This clonotype was recorded many times. This chain connects TRBV4-3 to TRBJ2-3; perhaps TRBD1 as D (6 bases). Germline lookup yields CDR1 LGHNA and CDR2 YSLEER. The CDR3 consists of 17 residues. V shed 4 bases and J shed 4 bases, with 21 bases lying between them. The DNA for the CDR3 is TGCGCCAGCAGCCCCGCACCTTTGGGGGCGCAACCAGATACGCAGTATTTT. Translation gives CASSPAPLGAQPDTQYF.

V and J are TRBV27 and TRBJ2-1, with D possibly matching TRBD1 (6 bases). The CDR3 is made up of 17 amino acids. Trimming cost V 5 bases and J 9 bases, with 26 bases left between them. Germline V lookup: CDR1 MNHEY, CDR2 SMNVEV (reference sequence). CDR3 sequence: CASSPQSYSSDRSEQFF. CDR3 DNA sequence: TGTGCCAGCAGTCCCCAAAGTTACTCTTCCGACAGGAGTGAGCAGTTCTTC.

The rearrangement joins TRBV12-3 or TRBV12-4 to TRBJ2-2; TRBD2 aligns across 10 bases. The CDR3 sequence is 16 residues long. The V segment lost 6 bases and the J segment 3 bases; nucleotides outside the gene matches: 7. The CDR3 loop reads CASRRGLAAYTGELFF. The CDR3 DNA reads TGTGCCAGCAGGCGTGGACTAGCGGCCTACACCGGGGAGCTGTTTTTT.

V is TRBV7-9 and J is TRBJ2-2; no definite D call. The germline CDR1 and CDR2 sequences are SEHNR and FQNEAQ (reference sequence). CDR3 length: 14 residues. V was pared by 5 bases and J by 5 bases, with 12 bases between. Here the CDR3 reads CASSAEDTTGELFF. The CDR3 DNA is TGTGCCAGCAGCGCCGAGGATACAACCGGGGAGCTGTTTTTT.

J is TRBJ2-1 and V is TRBV5-5; TRBD2 agrees at 7 bases. This CDR3 contains 15 residues. Germline V lookup: CDR1 SGHKS, CDR2 YYEKEE (reference sequence). V was pared by 4 bases and J by 7 bases, with 11 bases of the junction left unmatched. In DNA form, the CDR3 reads TGTGCCAGCAGCCCGAACTCCTGGGGGGGGAATGAGCAGTTCTTC. Translation gives CASSPNSWGGNEQFF.

This clonotype was picked up many times. This chain uses TRBV7-3 with TRBJ1-1; D remains unclear. Germline CDR1 reads SGHTA; CDR2 reads FQGTGA. V was clipped by 0 bases and J by 1 base, with 3 bases between them. The CDR3 length is 13 residues. CDR3 in DNA: TGTGCCAGCAGCTTAACTAGGAACACTGAAGCTTTCTTT. Protein sequence: CASSLTRNTEAFF. The variable domain in full, completed from reference TRBV7-3 and TRBJ1-1, reads GAGVSQTPSNKVTEKGKYVELRCDPISGHTALYWYRQSLGQGPEFLIYFQGTGAADDSGLPNDRFFAVRPEGSVSTLKIQRTERGDSAVYLCASSLTRNTEAFFGQGTRLTVV.

The table lists this clonotype with a few counts. This chain uses TRBV24-1 with TRBJ2-2; D uncertain. CDR3 length: 15 amino acids. Trimming removed 0 bases at V and 5 bases at J, with 9 bases between. Germline CDR1 and CDR2: KGHDR and SFDVKD. CDR3 nucleotides: TGTGCCACCAGTGATTTGCAACCGCCAACCGGGGAGCTGTTTTTT. This gives the protein CATSDLQPPTGELFF.

This clonotype was counted only a few times. This chain joins TRBV29-1 and TRBJ1-1, with TRBD1 matching 7 bases. The CDR3 runs to 13 residues. CDR1 is SQVTM, CDR2 ANQGSEA, per germline. V gave up 6 bases and J gave up 1 base; unmatched junction bases: 5. The DNA for the CDR3 is TGCAGCGTATCAGACAGGGCGAACACTGAAGCTTTCTTT. Protein sequence: CSVSDRANTEAFF.

This clonotype was counted a few times. The chain employs TRBV12-3 or TRBV12-4 and TRBJ1-2, with D perhaps TRBD1 (5 bases). The V end was cut by 4 bases, the J end by 0 bases, with 12 bases between. CDR3 length equals 15 residues. CDR3 bases: TGTGCCAGCAGTTCCCGGGACCGCGCTAACTATGGCTACACCTTC. Translating gives CASSSRDRANYGYTF.

The V call is TRBV6-1, the J call TRBJ1-2, with no clear D. Germline-derived CDR1 and CDR2 are MNHNS and SASEGT. V lost 3 bases and J 0 bases, leaving 8 bases between the germline ends. This CDR3 contains 14 residues. DNA for the CDR3: TGTGCCAGCAGTGAGGGGATTGCTAACTATGGCTACACCTTC. Translation gives CASSEGIANYGYTF.